These T cell receptor beta chains were read from a single sample in a study of graft-versus-host responses after intestinal transplantation. These receptors have no identified antigens. Measured with immunoSEQ multiplex PCR; TCRdb has only the in-frame clones, and not every one. The sample holds approximately 80,000 clones, roughly nine tenths seen once. Sequencing used unstimulated CD4+ T cells sorted from spleen or lymph node cells, obtained before intestinal transplant. The receptors were gathered from a human donor who received an intestinal transplant. The CDR3 runs from the conserved cysteine through the conserved F or W.

v_call	j_call	cdr3_aa
TRBV27	TRBJ2-7	CASSLESSGAYEQYF
TRBV15	TRBJ1-5	CATSRYSSNQPQHF
TRBV19	TRBJ2-1	CASSADTGINEQFF
TRBV10-2	TRBJ2-7	CASSELVPDEQYF
TRBV5-1	TRBJ2-7	CASSLAEGYEQYF
TRBV6-6	TRBJ1-1	CASSLTGNTEAFF
TRBV10-3	TRBJ2-2	CAISEPGLAGGSNTGELFF
TRBV15	TRBJ1-6	CATSRQGSSPLHF
TRBV6-5	TRBJ2-2	CASSLGQNTGELFF
TRBV9	TRBJ2-1	CASSPRGTSPRREQFF
TRBV7-9	TRBJ1-4	CASSKYAGTGGEKLFF
TRBV5-1	TRBJ1-1	CASSLEPGHMNTEAFF
TRBV15	TRBJ2-5	CATSSRVFETQYF
TRBV9	TRBJ1-1	CASSQGLNTEAFF
TRBV9	TRBJ2-2	CASSGGVILTGELFF
TRBV7-8	TRBJ2-7	CASSLALGGDYEQYF
TRBV7-9	TRBJ2-7	CASSLVGTGLSYEQYF
TRBV5-6	TRBJ2-7	CASSPRLRVGYEQYF
TRBV28	TRBJ1-5	CASSFGQLNQPQHF
TRBV6-6	TRBJ1-1	CASILRGQNTEAFF
TRBV11-2	TRBJ1-2	CASSLDRRSNGYTF
TRBV5-4	TRBJ2-7	CASSWDRNREQYF